Following are 17 T cell receptor beta chains from one sample sequenced in a study of blood T cell repertoires in COVID-19. Using immunoSEQ multiplex PCR, the repertoire was profiled, and TCRdb retains in-frame clones only, with some absent. The repertoire includes tens of thousands of clones, about 89% of them detected once, and roughly 15% sits in the top ten. Material for sequencing was peripheral blood. These receptors were taken from a human donor in a cohort sampled during active COVID-19.

This chain connects TRBV9 to TRBJ1-1; 7 positions match TRBD1. V lost 4 bases and J lost 0; bases outside the gene matches: 9. The CDR3 spans 16 residues. Germline V gene data show CDR1 as SGDLS and CDR2 as YYNGEE. The CDR3: CASSRDSRLMNTEAFF. In DNA, the CDR3 is TGTGCCAGCAGCAGGGACAGCCGTTTAATGAACACTGAAGCTTTCTTT.

For the CDR3, the DNA is TGTGCCAGCTCACCCGACAGGGGTCGGAACACTGAAGCTTTCTTT. It codes for CASSPDRGRNTEAFF. The V and J genes are TRBV18 and TRBJ1-1, with 8 positions matching TRBD1. CDR3 length: 15 amino acids. Unmatched junction bases numbered 4, after V lost 3 bases and J lost 1 base. The V gene's germline CDR1 is KGHSH and CDR2 LQKENI.

The chain employs TRBV2 and TRBJ1-1, with 7 bases lining up with TRBD1. Germline trimming cut 2 bases from V and 1 base from J; bases unmatched to any gene: 4. This CDR3 is 15 amino acids long. Per germline, CDR1 SNHLY and CDR2 FYNNEI. The CDR3 reads CASSERQGQNTEAFF. The CDR3 nucleotides are TGTGCCAGCAGTGAAAGACAGGGCCAGAACACTGAAGCTTTCTTT. The whole variable domain, remainder taken from reference TRBV2 and TRBJ1-1, is EPEVTQTPSHQVTQMGQEVILRCVPISNHLYFYWYRQILGQKVEFLVSFYNNEISEKSEIFDDQFSVERPDGSNFTLKIRSTKLEDSAMYFCASSERQGQNTEAFFGQGTRLTVV.

The J gene is TRBJ2-3, the V gene TRBV27, with 9 bases fitting TRBD2. This CDR3 spans 17 amino acids. Germline V gene sequence: CDR1 MNHEY, CDR2 SMNVEV (reference sequence). V shed 0 bases and J 3 bases; nucleotides not matched to a gene: 7. CDR3 sequence (DNA): TGTGCCAGCAGTTTATCGCTGAGGCTAGCGGGAACAGATACGCAGTATTTT. Its translation is CASSLSLRLAGTDTQYF.

This chain uses TRBV5-4 with TRBJ1-2, with 7 bases that match TRBD1. J lost 2 bases, V lost 4 bases, and 8 bases had no gene match. The CDR3 spans 15 residues. Germline CDR1 is SGHNT and CDR2 is YYREEE (reference sequence). The CDR3 DNA follows: TGTGCCAGCAGCACATCAGGGGGAACCAACTATGGCTACACCTTC. Amino acid sequence: CASSTSGGTNYGYTF.

The chain combines TRBV6-5 with TRBJ1-2; D is ambiguous. This CDR3 spans 12 amino acids. Germline V CDR1 and CDR2: MNHEY, SVGAGI. V dropped 8 bases and J dropped 2 bases, with 9 bases sitting between them. The CDR3, as DNA: TGTGCCAGCTGGGAGAGAAACTATGGCTACACCTTC. Its translation: CASWERNYGYTF.

This clone was seen just once. The chain has TRBV7-6 and TRBJ2-1; D gene uncertain. This CDR3 is 12 amino acids long. V was pared by 7 bases and J by 9 bases, with 13 bases between. In germline, CDR1 is SGHVS, CDR2 FNYEAQ. Here the CDR3 reads CASTPQFGEQFF. The CDR3 bases are TGTGCCAGCACCCCCCAATTCGGTGAGCAGTTCTTC.

The chain employs TRBV2 and TRBJ1-3, with D tentatively TRBD1 (5 bases). The germline gives CDR1 SNHLY, CDR2 FYNNEI. CDR3 length: 14 residues. V lost 6 bases and J 0 bases, leaving 9 bases between the germline ends. Here the CDR3 DNA reads TGTGCCAGCAGAGCAGGGTACTCTGGAAACACCATATATTTT. Its translation: CASRAGYSGNTIYF.

By share, this clone counts as medium-sized (0.01 to 0.1%). The CDR3 coding sequence is TGTGCCAGCGGGGACAGTCCCACTCTTAACACTGAAGCTTTCTTT. Its protein product is CASGDSPTLNTEAFF. The gene calls are TRBV27 and TRBJ1-1; 7 bases align to TRBD1. This CDR3 is 15 amino acids long. Germline CDR1 is MNHEY and CDR2 is SMNVEV (reference sequence). V gave up 8 bases and J gave up 2 bases; unmatched junction bases: 11.

This clone showed up just once. This CDR3 reads CSVKGATWEQYF. The CDR3 DNA follows: TGCAGCGTGAAGGGGGCAACGTGGGAGCAGTACTTC. The rearrangement links TRBV29-1 to TRBJ2-7, with TRBD1 matching over 7 bases. The V gene end was trimmed by 6 bases and the J gene end by 7 bases; junction bases not matched to a gene: 9. Germline assignment: CDR1 SQVTM and CDR2 ANQGSEA. The CDR3 runs to 12 residues.

This clone was seen a few times. The chain uses TRBV6-4 and TRBJ2-3, with a tentative D call TRBD2 (7 bases). Trimming pared 2 bases from V and 1 base from J, leaving 19 bases between. CDR3 length: 18 amino acids. The germline CDR1 and CDR2 sequences are MRHNA and SNTAGT. CDR3 nucleotide sequence: TGTGCCAGCAGTGACCCCGCGGGGGACACCTCTGGCACAGATACGCAGTATTTT. The encoded protein is CASSDPAGDTSGTDTQYF.

The chain joins TRBV6-5 to TRBJ1-1, with D perhaps matching TRBD1 (5 bases). The ends were cut back, 2 bases at V and 5 bases at J, with 12 bases in the middle. Germline-derived CDR1 and CDR2 are MNHEY and SVGAGI. This CDR3 is built from 14 residues. CDR3 amino acids: CASSYIAGQTEAFF. The CDR3 DNA reads as TGTGCCAGCAGTTACATCGCAGGGCAAACTGAAGCTTTCTTT.

J is TRBJ2-3 and V is TRBV30, with D maybe TRBD1 (6 bases). The ends were cut back, 4 bases at V and 1 base at J, with 12 bases in the middle. The CDR3 is 14 residues long. The germline V gene encodes CDR1 GTSNPN and CDR2 SVGIG (reference sequence). This chain's CDR3 is CAWNRGGRTDTQYF. The CDR3 nucleotides are TGTGCCTGGAATAGAGGGGGACGCACAGATACGCAGTATTTT.

V usage is TRBV9 and J usage is TRBJ1-2; 7 bases map to TRBD1. Germline V CDR1 and CDR2: SGDLS, YYNGEE. This CDR3 has 18 amino acids. V lost 4 bases to trimming and J lost 2 bases; unmatched junction nucleotides: 17. The CDR3 DNA follows: TGTGCCAGCAGCTTACGATGGGACAGAAGAGAGCCAAACTATGGCTACACCTTC. Amino acid sequence: CASSLRWDRREPNYGYTF.

The chain is built from TRBV18 and TRBJ1-2, with TRBD1 identical over 7 bases. The V and J ends lost 3 bases and 7 bases, in that order; junction bases with no gene match: 11. The CDR3 is 15 amino acids. Germline values: CDR1 KGHSH, CDR2 LQKENI. The CDR3 DNA sequence: TGTGCCAGCTCACCCACGGAGACAGGGCTGGGTGGCTACACCTTC. Translation: CASSPTETGLGGYTF.

This clone was observed once. The chain combines TRBV6-1 with TRBJ1-1; D call uncertain. Germline V gives CDR1 MNHNS, CDR2 SASEGT. The V gene lost 3 bases and the J gene lost 4 bases, with 9 bases spanning the gap. This CDR3 has 13 amino acids. CDR3 protein: CASSERFGTEAFF. The CDR3 DNA reads TGTGCCAGCAGTGAGAGGTTTGGCACTGAAGCTTTCTTT.

The rearrangement joins TRBV7-2 to TRBJ2-5, with 11 bases aligning to TRBD2. Germline CDR1 is SGHTA and CDR2 is FQGNSA. V lost 3 bases and J lost 2; bases outside the gene matches: 5. This CDR3 spans 16 amino acids. The CDR3 DNA reads as TGTGCCAGCAGCTTCGGTACTAGCGGGGGTCAAGAGACCCAGTACTTC. Its protein product is CASSFGTSGGQETQYF. Full variable domain (remainder filled in from reference TRBV7-2 and TRBJ2-5): GAGVSQSPSNKVTEKGKDVELRCDPISGHTALYWYRQSLGQGLEFLIYFQGNSAPDKSGLPSDRFSAERTGGSVSTLTIQRTQQEDSAVYLCASSFGTSGGQETQYFGPGTRLLVL.